The clone carrying this T cell receptor (beta chain) was picked up one time. This sample is part of a study of OX40 agonist ivuxolimab in advanced cancers. About the research overall: Every patient in dose escalation had hepatocellular carcinoma, melanoma, renal cell or head and neck cancer.

TCRdb keeps only in-frame clones here, not all; method: immunoSEQ multiplex PCR. The sample shows approximately 94,000 clones, 91% of them seen only once. V gave up 5 bases and J gave up 4 bases; unmatched junction bases: 4. This CDR3 spans 14 amino acids. Germline V CDR1 and CDR2: SEHNR, FQNEAQ (reference sequence). The gene calls are TRBV7-9 and TRBJ1-1, with TRBD1 matching 10 bases. Specimen: CD4+ or CD8+ T cells sorted from blood, collected in a trial of the OX40 agonist ivuxolimab. The sequence came from an adult with an advanced solid tumor such as melanoma, head and neck, liver or kidney cancer. The CDR3 DNA sequence: TGTGCCAGCAGCACACGGACAGGGGGCACTGAAGCTTTCTTT. It yields the protein CASSTRTGGTEAFF.